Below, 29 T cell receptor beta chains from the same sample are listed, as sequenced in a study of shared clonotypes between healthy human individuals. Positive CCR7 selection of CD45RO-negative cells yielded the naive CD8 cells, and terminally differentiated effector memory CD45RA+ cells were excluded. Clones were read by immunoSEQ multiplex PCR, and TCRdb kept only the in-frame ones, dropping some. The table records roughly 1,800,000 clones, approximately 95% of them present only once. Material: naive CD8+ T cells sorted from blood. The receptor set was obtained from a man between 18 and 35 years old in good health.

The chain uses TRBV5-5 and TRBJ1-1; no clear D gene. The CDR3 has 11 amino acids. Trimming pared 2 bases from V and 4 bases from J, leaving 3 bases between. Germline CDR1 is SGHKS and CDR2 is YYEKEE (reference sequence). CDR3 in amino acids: CASSFRTEAFF. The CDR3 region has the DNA TGTGCCAGCAGCTTTCGCACTGAAGCTTTCTTT.

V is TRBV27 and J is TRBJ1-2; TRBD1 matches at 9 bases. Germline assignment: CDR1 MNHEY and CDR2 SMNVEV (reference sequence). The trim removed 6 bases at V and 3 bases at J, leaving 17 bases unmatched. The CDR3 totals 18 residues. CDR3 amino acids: CASSPNVPGQGTDYGYTF. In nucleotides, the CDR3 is TGTGCCAGCAGCCCCAATGTCCCGGGACAGGGTACGGACTATGGCTACACCTTC.

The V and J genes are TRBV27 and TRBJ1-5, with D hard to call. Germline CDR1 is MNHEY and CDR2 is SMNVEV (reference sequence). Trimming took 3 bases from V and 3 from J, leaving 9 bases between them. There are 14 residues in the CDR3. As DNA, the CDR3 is TGTGCCAGCAGTTTCGGAGCATTCAATCAGCCCCAGCATTTT. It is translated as CASSFGAFNQPQHF.

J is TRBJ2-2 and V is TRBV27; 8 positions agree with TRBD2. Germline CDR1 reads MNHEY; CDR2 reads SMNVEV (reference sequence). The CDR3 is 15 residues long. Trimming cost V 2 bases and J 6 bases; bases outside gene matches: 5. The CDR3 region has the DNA TGTGCCAGCAGTTTAGGCGGGGGGAATGCCGGGGAGCTGTTTTTT. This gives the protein CASSLGGGNAGELFF.

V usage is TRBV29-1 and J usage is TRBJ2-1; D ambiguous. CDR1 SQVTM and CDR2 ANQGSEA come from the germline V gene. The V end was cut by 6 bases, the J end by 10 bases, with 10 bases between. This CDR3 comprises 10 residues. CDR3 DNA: TGCAGCGTGCGTCAGCAGGAGCAGTTCTTC. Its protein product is CSVRQQEQFF.

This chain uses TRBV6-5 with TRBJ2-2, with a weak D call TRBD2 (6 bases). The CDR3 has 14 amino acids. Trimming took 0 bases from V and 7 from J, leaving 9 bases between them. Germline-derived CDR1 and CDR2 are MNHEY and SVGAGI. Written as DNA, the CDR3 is TGTGCCAGCAGTTACTCAAGACTAGGCGGGGAGCTGTTTTTT. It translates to CASSYSRLGGELFF.

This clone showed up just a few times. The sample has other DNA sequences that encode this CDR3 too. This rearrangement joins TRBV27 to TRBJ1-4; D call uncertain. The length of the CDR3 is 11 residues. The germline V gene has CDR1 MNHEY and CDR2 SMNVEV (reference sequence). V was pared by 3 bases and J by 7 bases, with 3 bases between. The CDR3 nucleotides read TGTGCCAGCAGTTTCGGTGAAAAACTGTTTTTT. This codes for CASSFGEKLFF.

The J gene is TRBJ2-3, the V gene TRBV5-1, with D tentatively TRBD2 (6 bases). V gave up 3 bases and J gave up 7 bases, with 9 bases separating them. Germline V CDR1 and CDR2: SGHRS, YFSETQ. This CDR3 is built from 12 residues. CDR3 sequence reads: CASSSEGYTQYF. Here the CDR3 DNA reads TGCGCCAGCAGCTCGGAGGGTTATACGCAGTATTTT.

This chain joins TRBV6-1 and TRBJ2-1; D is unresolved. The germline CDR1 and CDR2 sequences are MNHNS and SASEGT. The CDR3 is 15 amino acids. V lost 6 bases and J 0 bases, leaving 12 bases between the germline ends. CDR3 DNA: TGTGCCAGCAGCCAGGACGGTAGCTCCTACAATGAGCAGTTCTTC. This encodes CASSQDGSSYNEQFF.

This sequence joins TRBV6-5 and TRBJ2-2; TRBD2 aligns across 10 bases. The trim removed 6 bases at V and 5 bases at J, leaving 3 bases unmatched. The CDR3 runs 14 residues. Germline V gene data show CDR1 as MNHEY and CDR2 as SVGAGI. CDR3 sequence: CASSTSGETGELFF. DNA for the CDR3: TGTGCCAGCAGCACTAGCGGGGAAACCGGGGAGCTGTTTTTT.

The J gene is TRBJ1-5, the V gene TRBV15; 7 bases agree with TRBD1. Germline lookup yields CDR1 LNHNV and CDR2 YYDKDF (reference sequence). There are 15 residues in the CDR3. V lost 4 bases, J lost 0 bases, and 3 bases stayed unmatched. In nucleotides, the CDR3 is TGTGCCACCAGCAAGACAGGGTTTAGCAATCAGCCCCAGCATTTT. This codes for CATSKTGFSNQPQHF.

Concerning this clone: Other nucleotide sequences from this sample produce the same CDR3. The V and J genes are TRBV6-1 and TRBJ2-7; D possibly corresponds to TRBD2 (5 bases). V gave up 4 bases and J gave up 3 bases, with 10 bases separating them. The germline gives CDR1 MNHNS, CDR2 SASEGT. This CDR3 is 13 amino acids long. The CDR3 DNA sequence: TGTGCCAGCAGTGCGGGGATCAGCTACGAGCAGTACTTC. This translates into CASSAGISYEQYF.

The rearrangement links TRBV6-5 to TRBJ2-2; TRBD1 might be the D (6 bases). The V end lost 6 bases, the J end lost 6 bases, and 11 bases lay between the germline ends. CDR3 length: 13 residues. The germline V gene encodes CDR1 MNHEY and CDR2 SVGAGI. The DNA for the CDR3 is TGTGCCAGCAGAGCGACAGGAGCCGGGGAGCTGTTTTTT. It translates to CASRATGAGELFF.

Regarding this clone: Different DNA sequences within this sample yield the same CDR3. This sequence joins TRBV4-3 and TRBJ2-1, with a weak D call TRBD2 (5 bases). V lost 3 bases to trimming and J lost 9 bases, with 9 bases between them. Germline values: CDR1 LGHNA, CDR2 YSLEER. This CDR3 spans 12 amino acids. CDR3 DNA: TGCGCCAGCAGCCAGGGCGGGTCTGAGCAGTTCTTC. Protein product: CASSQGGSEQFF.

The chain's CDR3 is CASIGTTNNEQFF. CDR3 nucleotide sequence: TGTGCCAGCATCGGGACTACGAACAATGAGCAGTTCTTC. The chain is built from TRBV27 and TRBJ2-1; 7 nucleotides agree with TRBD2. J gave up 5 bases and V 7 bases, and 5 bases lay outside the gene matches. Germline V gene sequence: CDR1 MNHEY, CDR2 SMNVEV (reference sequence). This CDR3 comprises 13 residues.

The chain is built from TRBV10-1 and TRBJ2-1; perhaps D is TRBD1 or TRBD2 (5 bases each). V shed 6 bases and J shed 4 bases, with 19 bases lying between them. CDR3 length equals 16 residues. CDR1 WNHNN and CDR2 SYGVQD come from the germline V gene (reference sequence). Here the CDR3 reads CASSGNRDGSYNEQFF. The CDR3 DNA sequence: TGCGCCAGCAGCGGGAACCGGGACGGCTCTTACAATGAGCAGTTCTTC.

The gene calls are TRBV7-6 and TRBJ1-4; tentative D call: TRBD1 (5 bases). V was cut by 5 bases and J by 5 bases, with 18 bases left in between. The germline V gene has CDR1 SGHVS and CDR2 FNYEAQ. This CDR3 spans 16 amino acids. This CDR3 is CASSLGAYGGNEKLFF. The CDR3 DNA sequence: TGTGCCAGCAGCCTTGGGGCCTATGGAGGGAATGAAAAACTGTTTTTT. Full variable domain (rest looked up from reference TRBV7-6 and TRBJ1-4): GAGVSQSPRYKVTKRGQDVALRCDPISGHVSLYWYRQALGQGPEFLTYFNYEAQQDKSGLPNDRFSAERPEGSISTLTIQRTEQRDSAMYRCASSLGAYGGNEKLFFGSGTQLSVL.

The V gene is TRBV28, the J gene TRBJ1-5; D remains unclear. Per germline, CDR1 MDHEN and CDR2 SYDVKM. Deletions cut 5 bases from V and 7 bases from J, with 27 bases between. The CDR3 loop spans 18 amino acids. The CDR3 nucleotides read TGTGCCAGCAGTCTACTTTTCCCGGACCCCTCTCCGAGGCAGCCCCAGCATTTT. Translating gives CASSLLFPDPSPRQPQHF. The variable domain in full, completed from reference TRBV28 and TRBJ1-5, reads DVKVTQSSRYLVKRTGEKVFLECVQDMDHENMFWYRQDPGLGLRLIYFSYDVKMKEKGDIPEGYSVSREKKERFSLILESASTNQTSMYLCASSLLFPDPSPRQPQHFGDGTRLSIL.

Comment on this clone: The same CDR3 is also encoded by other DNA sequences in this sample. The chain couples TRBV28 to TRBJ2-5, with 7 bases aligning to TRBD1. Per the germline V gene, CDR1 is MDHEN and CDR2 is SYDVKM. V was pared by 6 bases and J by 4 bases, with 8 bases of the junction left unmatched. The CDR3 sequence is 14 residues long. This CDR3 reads CASSLTGAGETQYF. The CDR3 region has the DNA TGTGCCAGCAGCCTAACAGGGGCGGGAGAGACCCAGTACTTC.

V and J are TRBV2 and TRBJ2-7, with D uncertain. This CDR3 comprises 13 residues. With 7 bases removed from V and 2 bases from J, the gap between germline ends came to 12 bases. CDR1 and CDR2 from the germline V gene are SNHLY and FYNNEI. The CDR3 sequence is CASNRITTYEQYF. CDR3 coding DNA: TGTGCCAGCAATAGAATCACAACCTACGAGCAGTACTTC.

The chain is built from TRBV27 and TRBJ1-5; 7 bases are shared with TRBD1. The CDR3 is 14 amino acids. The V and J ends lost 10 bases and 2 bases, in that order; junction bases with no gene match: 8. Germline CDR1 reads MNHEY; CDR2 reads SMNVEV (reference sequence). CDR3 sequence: CATSDRVGNQPQHF. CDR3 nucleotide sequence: TGTGCCACCTCCGACAGGGTCGGCAATCAGCCCCAGCATTTT.

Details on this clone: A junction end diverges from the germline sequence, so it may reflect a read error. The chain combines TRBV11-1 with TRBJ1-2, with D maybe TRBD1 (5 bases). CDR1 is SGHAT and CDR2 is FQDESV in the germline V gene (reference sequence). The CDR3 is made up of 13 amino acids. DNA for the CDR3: TGTGCCAGCAGCTTGCAGGGATCCTATGGCTGCACCTTC. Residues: CASSLQGSYGCTF.

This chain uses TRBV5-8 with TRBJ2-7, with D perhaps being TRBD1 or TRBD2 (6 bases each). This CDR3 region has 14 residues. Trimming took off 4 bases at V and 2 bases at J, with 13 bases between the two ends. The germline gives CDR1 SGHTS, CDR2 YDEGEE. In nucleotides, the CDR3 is TGTGCCAGCAGCCTAGGGGGGCCTACCTACGAGCAGTACTTC. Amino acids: CASSLGGPTYEQYF.

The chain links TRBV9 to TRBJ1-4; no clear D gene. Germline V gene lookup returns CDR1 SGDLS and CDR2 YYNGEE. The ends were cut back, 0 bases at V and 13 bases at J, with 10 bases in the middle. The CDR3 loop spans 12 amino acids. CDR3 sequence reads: CASSVEGGSLFF. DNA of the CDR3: TGTGCCAGCAGCGTAGAGGGAGGGTCACTGTTTTTT.

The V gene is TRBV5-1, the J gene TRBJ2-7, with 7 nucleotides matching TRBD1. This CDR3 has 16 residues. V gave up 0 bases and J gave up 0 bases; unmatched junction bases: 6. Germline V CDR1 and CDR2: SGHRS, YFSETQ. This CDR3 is CASSLGSAGGSYEQYF. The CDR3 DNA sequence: TGCGCCAGCAGCTTGGGGTCGGCAGGGGGCTCCTACGAGCAGTACTTC.

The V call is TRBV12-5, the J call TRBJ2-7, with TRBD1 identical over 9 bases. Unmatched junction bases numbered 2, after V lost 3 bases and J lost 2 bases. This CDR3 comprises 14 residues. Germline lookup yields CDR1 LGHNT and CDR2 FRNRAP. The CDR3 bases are TGTGCTAGTGGTTTCTGGGACAGGGCCTACGAGCAGTACTTC. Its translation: CASGFWDRAYEQYF.

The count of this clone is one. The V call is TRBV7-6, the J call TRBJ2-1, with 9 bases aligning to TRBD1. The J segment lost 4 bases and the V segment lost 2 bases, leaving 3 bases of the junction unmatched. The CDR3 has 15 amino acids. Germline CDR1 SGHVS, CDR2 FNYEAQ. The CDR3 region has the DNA TGTGCCAGCAGCTTATGGGACAGGGCGTACAATGAGCAGTTCTTC. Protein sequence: CASSLWDRAYNEQFF.

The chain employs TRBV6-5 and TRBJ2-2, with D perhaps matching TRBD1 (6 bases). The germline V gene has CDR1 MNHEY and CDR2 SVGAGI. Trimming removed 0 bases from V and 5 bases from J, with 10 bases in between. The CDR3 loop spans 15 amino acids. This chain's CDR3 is CASSYSLTGTGELFF. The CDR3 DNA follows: TGTGCCAGCAGTTACTCCCTTACAGGGACCGGGGAGCTGTTTTTT.

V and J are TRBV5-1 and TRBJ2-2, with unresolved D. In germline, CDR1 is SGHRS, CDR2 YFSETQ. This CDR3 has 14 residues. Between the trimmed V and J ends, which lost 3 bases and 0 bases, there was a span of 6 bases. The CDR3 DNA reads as TGCGCCAGCAGCTGGAGCGCGAACACCGGGGAGCTGTTTTTT. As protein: CASSWSANTGELFF.